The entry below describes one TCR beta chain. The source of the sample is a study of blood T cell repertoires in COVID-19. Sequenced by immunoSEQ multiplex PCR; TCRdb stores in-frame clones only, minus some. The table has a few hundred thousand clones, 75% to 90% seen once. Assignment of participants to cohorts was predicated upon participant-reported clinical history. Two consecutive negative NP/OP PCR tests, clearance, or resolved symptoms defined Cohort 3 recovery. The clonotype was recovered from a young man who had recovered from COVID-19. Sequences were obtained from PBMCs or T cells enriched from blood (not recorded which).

The CDR3 loop is CASSSGDGLRTQYF. The CDR3 DNA reads TGTGCCAGCAGCTCCGGAGACGGACTCAGGACCCAGTACTTC. The chain links TRBV7-9 to TRBJ2-5; tentative D call: TRBD2 (5 bases). Germline lookup yields CDR1 SEHNR and CDR2 FQNEAQ (reference sequence). The length of the CDR3 is 14 residues. V was clipped by 4 bases and J by 7 bases, with 16 bases between them.